Each of the 11 T cell receptor beta chains below was sequenced from the same sample in a study of CD8+ T cells in alopecia areata. Extraction of RNA preceded its reverse transcription into cDNA, which served as the sequencing template. Sequencing was performed with immunoSEQ multiplex PCR; in TCRdb, only in-frame clones are kept and a portion is missing. The profile covers approximately 110,000 clones, none occurring a single time. Material for sequencing was lesional skin. The receptors here all came from a C3H/HeJ mouse with alopecia areata. Mouse strain MHC haplotype: H2-k.

This clone was observed many times. At residue 11, the translated DNA and the protein in TCRdb do not agree; the protein given here is derived from the DNA. The gene names here belong to mouse. The sequenced fragment ends 3 residues before the CDR3 boundary, so the rest is inferred from the germline J gene. The genes are TRBV13-3 and TRBJ1-6, with D possibly being TRBD1 (6 bases). TRBJ1-6 is noted as an ORF with a role that remains uncertain. The CDR3 is 14 residues long. Germline CDR1 NNHDY, CDR2 SYVADS. Trimming stripped 4 bases from V and 5 bases from J, with 10 bases between. The CDR3 DNA, read in part, is TGTGCCAGCAGTTGGGACACCAATAATTCGCCC. Protein: CASSWDTNNSP. The entire CDR3 reads CASSWDTNNSPLYF.

This clone was observed a few times. The germline and genes are mouse ones. The CDR3 extends 4 residues past the end of the read, so its final part is completed from the germline J gene. The chain couples TRBV16 to TRBJ1-1; D is perhaps TRBD1 (6 bases). The CDR3 is made up of 14 amino acids. Germline V CDR1 and CDR2: SGHSA, FRNQAP. V lost 4 bases and J 1 base, leaving 10 bases between the germline ends. The CDR3 bases that were read are TGTGCAAGCAGCTCGGGACAACGAAACACA. Amino acid sequence: CASSSGQRNT. The CDR3 in its entirety is CASSSGQRNTEVFF.

This clone was seen only a few times. Germline and genes here are mouse. Sequencing ends 4 residues short of the CDR3 end; the germline J gene provides the rest. The chain links TRBV1 to TRBJ2-5, with D perhaps TRBD2 (5 bases). This CDR3 is 14 amino acids long. The V end was cut by 3 bases, the J end by 2 bases, with 9 bases between. Per germline, CDR1 NSQYPW and CDR2 LRSPGD (reference sequence). The CDR3 sequence is CTCSARLIQDTQYF. The CDR3 bases that were read are TGCACCTGCAGTGCGCGACTGATCCAAGAC.

This clone has more than one count but fewer than ten. Here the gene names and germline are mouse. Read sequence stops 4 residues before the CDR3 end, and the germline J gene provides the missing end. The chain carries TRBV1 and TRBJ1-4; D is undetermined. V gave up 0 bases and J gave up 1 base, with 9 bases separating them. CDR3 size: 16 residues. Germline V gene data show CDR1 as NSQYPW and CDR2 as LRSPGD (reference sequence). CDR3 bases read: TGCACCTGCAGTGCAGATCTCGCAGCTTCCAACGAA. It is translated as CTCSADLAASNE. The entire CDR3 reads CTCSADLAASNERLFF. The full variable domain, in which reference TRBV1 and TRBJ1-4 provide the parts outside the CDR3, is VTLLEQNPRWRLVPRGQAVNLRCILKNSQYPWMSWYQQDLQKQLQWLFTLRSPGDKEVKSLPGADYLATRVTDTELRLQVANMSQGRTLYCTCSADLAASNERLFFGHGTKLSVL.

As to this clone: The genes are named according to mouse. CDR3 protein: CASTRTDNERLFF. CDR3 bases read: TGTGCCAGCACCCGGACAGACAACGAA. This sequence joins TRBV13-3 and TRBJ1-4; D perhaps matches TRBD1 (6 bases). The read terminates 4 residues before the CDR3 end, so the remaining end is supplied by the germline J gene. Germline CDR1 NNHDY, CDR2 SYVADS. The length of the CDR3 is 13 residues. Trimming stripped 6 bases from V and 4 bases from J, with 10 bases between.

This clone was observed a handful of times. The listed genes are named as in mouse. The missing CDR3 end, 4 residues past where the read stops, is filled in from the germline J gene. The rearrangement links TRBV17 to TRBJ2-2, with no clear D. The CDR3 is 14 amino acids. Germline V lookup: CDR1 MNHDT, CDR2 YYDKIL. Trimming took 0 bases from V and 2 from J, leaving 4 bases between them. The CDR3 here is CASSRDLNTGQLYF. CDR3 DNA (partial): TGTGCTAGCAGTAGAGATCTGAACACCGGG.

Details on this clone: The gene names here belong to mouse. The sequence runs out 4 residues before the end of the CDR3; the remainder is reconstructed from the germline J gene. J is TRBJ2-7 and V is TRBV19; 12 bases agree with TRBD2. This CDR3 is built from 15 residues. Germline assignment: CDR1 FNHDT and CDR2 SITEND (reference sequence). The sequenced part of the CDR3 DNA is TGTGCCAGCAGTATAGGGGACTGGGGGGATTAT. Amino acid sequence: CASSIGDWGDY. From start to end, the CDR3 is CASSIGDWGDYEQYF.

Details on this clone: Gene names denote mouse genes. The read ends 4 residues before the CDR3 terminus; that terminus is restored from the germline J gene. The chain employs TRBV19 and TRBJ2-7; D ambiguous. The V gene's germline CDR1 is FNHDT and CDR2 SITEND (reference sequence). This CDR3 comprises 13 residues. The V and J ends lost 4 bases and 0 bases respectively, with 8 bases between them. The CDR3 sequence: CASSLQSSYEQYF. Incomplete CDR3 DNA: TGTGCCAGCAGTTTACAAAGCTCCTAT.

Worth noting for this clone: Genes and germline come from the mouse. The DNA ends 4 residues before the CDR3 does, and the rest of the CDR3 is filled in from the germline J gene. The chain carries TRBV13-3 and TRBJ1-2, with a weak D call TRBD1 (5 bases). CDR3 length equals 13 residues. Germline assignment: CDR1 NNHDY and CDR2 SYVADS. CDR3 sequence reads: CASSDWGVFDYTF. The sequenced CDR3 bases are TGTGCCAGCTCGGACTGGGGGGTCTTC.

Only a few counts were recorded for this clone. Germline and genes: mouse. The sequenced part of the CDR3 DNA is TGTGCCAGCAGCCCAACTCAATGGGGGGCAAACTCC. It encodes CASSPTQWGANS. The entire CDR3 protein is CASSPTQWGANSDYTF. This rearrangement joins TRBV13-3 to TRBJ1-2; D possibly corresponds to TRBD1 (5 bases). The read ends 4 residues early relative to the CDR3; the germline J gene fills the gap. Between the trimmed V and J ends, which lost 5 bases and 0 bases, there was a span of 17 bases. Germline assignment: CDR1 NNHDY and CDR2 SYVADS. The CDR3 spans 16 residues.

This clone was picked up a small number of times. Gene names refer to mouse genes. The CDR3 spells CASSPQGARDTQYF. Partial CDR3 DNA: TGTGCCAGCAGTCCACAGGGGGCGAGGGAC. The chain combines TRBV13-3 with TRBJ2-5; TRBD1 agrees at 9 bases. The CDR3 goes on 4 residues after the read ends, and that part is filled in from the germline J gene. CDR1 and CDR2 from the germline V gene are NNHDY and SYVADS. The CDR3 has 14 residues. Complete variable domain (other parts from reference TRBV13-3 and TRBJ2-5): EAAVTQSPRSKVAVTGGKVTLSCHQTNNHDYMYWYRQDTGHGLRLIHYSYVADSTEKGDIPDGYKASRPSQENFSLILELASLSQTAVYFCASSPQGARDTQYFGPGTRLLVL.